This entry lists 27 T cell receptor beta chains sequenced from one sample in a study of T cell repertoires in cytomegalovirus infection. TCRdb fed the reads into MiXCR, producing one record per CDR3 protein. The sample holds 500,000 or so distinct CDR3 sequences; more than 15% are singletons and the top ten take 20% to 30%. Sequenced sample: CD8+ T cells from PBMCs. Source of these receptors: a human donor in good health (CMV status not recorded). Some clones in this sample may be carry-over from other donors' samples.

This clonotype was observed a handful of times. The CDR3 protein is CASSSGTYGYTF. The CDR3 DNA follows: TGCGCCAGCAGCTCGGGAACCTATGGCTACACCTTC. The J gene is TRBJ1-2, the V gene TRBV5-1; D gene uncertain. The CDR3 is 12 amino acids. The germline CDR1 and CDR2 sequences are SGHRS and YFSETQ. V was trimmed by 3 bases and J by 4 bases, leaving 7 bases between them.

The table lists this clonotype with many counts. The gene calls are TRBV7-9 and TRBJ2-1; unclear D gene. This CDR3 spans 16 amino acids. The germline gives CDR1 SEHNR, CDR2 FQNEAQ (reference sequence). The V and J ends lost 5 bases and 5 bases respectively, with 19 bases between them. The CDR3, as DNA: TGTGCCAGCAGCCTTTTACCCTCTGGGCCGAACAATGAGCAGTTCTTC. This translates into CASSLLPSGPNNEQFF.

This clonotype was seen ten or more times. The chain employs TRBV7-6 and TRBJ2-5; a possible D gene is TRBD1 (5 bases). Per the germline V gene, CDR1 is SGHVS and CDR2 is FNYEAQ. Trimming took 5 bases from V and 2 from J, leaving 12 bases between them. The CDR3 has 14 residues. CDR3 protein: CASSTRQPQETQYF. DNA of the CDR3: TGTGCCAGCAGCACCCGACAGCCTCAAGAGACCCAGTACTTC.

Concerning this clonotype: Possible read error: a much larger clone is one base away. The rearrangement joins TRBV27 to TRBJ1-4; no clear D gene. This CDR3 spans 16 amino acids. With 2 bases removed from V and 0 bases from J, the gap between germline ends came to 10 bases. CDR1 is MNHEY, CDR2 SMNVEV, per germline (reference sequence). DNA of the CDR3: TGTGCCAGCAGTTTAAAGGGAGCCGCAACTAATGAAAAACTGTTTTTT. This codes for CASSLKGAATNEKLFF.

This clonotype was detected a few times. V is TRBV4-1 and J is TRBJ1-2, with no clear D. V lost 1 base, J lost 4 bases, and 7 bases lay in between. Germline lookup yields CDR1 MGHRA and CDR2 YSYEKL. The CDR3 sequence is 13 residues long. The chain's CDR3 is CASSQVISYGYTF. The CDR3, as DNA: TGCGCCAGCAGCCAAGTTATCTCCTATGGCTACACCTTC.

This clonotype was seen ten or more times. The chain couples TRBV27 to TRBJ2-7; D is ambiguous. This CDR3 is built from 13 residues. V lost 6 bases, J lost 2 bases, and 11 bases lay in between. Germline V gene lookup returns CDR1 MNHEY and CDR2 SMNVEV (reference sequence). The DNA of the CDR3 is TGTGCCAGCAGCCTCAGTCCGACCTACGAGCAGTACTTC. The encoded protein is CASSLSPTYEQYF.

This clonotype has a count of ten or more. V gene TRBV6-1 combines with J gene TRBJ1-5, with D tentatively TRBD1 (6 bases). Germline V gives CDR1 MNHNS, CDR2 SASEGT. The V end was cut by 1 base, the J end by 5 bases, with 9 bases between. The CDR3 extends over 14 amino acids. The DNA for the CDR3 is TGTGCCAGCAGTGAAGAGGGGGGGGATCAGCCCCAGCATTTT. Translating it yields CASSEEGGDQPQHF.

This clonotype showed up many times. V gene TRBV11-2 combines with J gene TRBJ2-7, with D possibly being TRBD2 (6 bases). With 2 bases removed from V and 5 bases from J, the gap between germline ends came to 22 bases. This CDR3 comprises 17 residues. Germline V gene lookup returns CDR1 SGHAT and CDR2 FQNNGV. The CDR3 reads CASSLSPPRDSKNEQYF. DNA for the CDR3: TGTGCCAGCAGCTTATCTCCCCCGCGGGACTCCAAGAACGAGCAGTACTTC.

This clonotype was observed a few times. In nucleotides, the CDR3 is TGTGCCAGCAGTCCCGGGACAGGGGGCGACGAGCAGTACTTC. It specifies CASSPGTGGDEQYF. The J gene is TRBJ2-7, the V gene TRBV5-8; 12 bases are a match to TRBD1. This CDR3 has 14 residues. With 5 bases clipped from V and 5 bases from J, the junction kept 5 bases outside the gene matches. Germline loops: CDR1 SGHTS, CDR2 YDEGEE. Supplemented by reference TRBV5-8 and TRBJ2-7, the full variable domain reads EAGVTQSPTHLIKTRGQQATLRCSPISGHTSVYWYQQALGLGLQFLLWYDEGEERNRGNFPPRFSGRQFPNYSSELNVNALELEDSALYLCASSPGTGGDEQYFGPGTRLTVT.

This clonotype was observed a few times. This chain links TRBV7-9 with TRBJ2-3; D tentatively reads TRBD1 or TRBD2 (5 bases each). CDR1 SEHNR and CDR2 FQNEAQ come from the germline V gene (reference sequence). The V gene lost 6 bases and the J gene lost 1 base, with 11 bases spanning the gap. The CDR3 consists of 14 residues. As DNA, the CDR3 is TGTGCCAGCAGGGCCGGGGCGCGCACAGATACGCAGTATTTT. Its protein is CASRAGARTDTQYF.

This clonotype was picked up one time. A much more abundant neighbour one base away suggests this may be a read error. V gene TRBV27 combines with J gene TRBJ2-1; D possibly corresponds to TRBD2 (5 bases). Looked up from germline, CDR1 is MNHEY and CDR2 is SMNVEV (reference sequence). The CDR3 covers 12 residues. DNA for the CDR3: TGTGCCAGCGGGAGCCCCTACAATGAGCAGTGCTTC. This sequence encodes CASGSPYNEQCF.

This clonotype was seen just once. DNA for the CDR3: TGTGCCAGCAGTTCGGGACGGTTCACCGGGGAGCTGTTTTTT. Translation gives CASSSGRFTGELFF. V gene TRBV28 combines with J gene TRBJ2-2, with D perhaps being TRBD1 or TRBD2 (5 bases each). The CDR3 sequence is 14 residues long. Trimming took off 4 bases at V and 4 bases at J, with 10 bases between the two ends. The germline CDR1 and CDR2 sequences are MDHEN and SYDVKM.

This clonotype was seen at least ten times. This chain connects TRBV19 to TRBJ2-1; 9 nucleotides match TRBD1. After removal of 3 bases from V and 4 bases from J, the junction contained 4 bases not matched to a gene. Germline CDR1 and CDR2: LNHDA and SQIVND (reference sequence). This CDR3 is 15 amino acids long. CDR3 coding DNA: TGTGCCAGTAGTATGGGGGGACAGGGATACAATGAGCAGTTCTTC. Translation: CASSMGGQGYNEQFF.

CDR3 sequence: CSASEGVGPANTEAFF. In DNA form, the CDR3 reads TGCAGTGCTAGTGAGGGGGTGGGTCCAGCGAACACTGAAGCTTTCTTT. This chain joins TRBV20-1 and TRBJ1-1, with a tentative D call TRBD1 (6 bases). CDR1 and CDR2 from the germline V gene are DFQATT and SNEGSKA (reference sequence). The CDR3 is 16 residues long. Trimming took off 3 bases at V and 1 base at J, with 18 bases between the two ends.

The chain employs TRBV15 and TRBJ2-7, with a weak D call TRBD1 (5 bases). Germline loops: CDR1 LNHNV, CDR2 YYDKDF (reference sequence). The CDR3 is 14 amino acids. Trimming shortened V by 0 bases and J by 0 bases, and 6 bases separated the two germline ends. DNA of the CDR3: TGTGCCACCAGCAGAGAGACAGACTCCTACGAGCAGTACTTC. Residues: CATSRETDSYEQYF.

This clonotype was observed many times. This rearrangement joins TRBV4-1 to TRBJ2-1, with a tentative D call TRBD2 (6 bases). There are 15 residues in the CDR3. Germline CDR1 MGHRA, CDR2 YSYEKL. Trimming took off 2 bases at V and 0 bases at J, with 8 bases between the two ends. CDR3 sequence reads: CASSQPSASYNEQFF. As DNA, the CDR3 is TGCGCCAGCAGCCAACCTAGCGCCTCCTACAATGAGCAGTTCTTC.

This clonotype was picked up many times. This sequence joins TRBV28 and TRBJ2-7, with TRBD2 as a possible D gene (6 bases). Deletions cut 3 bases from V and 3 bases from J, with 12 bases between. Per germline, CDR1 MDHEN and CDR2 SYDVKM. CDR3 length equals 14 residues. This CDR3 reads CASSFRGRYYEQYF. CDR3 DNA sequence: TGTGCCAGCAGTTTTCGTGGGAGGTACTACGAGCAGTACTTC.

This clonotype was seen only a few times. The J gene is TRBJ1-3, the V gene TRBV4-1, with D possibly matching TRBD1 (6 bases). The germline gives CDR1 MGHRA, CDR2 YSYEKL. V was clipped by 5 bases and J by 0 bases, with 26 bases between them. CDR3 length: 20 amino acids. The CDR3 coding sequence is TGCGCCAGCAGCAAGCTCCTACAGACAGGCACCGAATACTCTGGAAACACCATATATTTT. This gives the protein CASSKLLQTGTEYSGNTIYF.

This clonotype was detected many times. DNA of the CDR3: TGTGCCAGCAGTTTGTTGGGGGCCCCACGTTGGGAGCAGTACTTC. This encodes CASSLLGAPRWEQYF. The rearrangement joins TRBV12-3 or TRBV12-4 to TRBJ2-7, with D possibly being TRBD1 (6 bases). The length of the CDR3 is 15 residues. V was trimmed by 3 bases and J by 7 bases, leaving 19 bases between them.

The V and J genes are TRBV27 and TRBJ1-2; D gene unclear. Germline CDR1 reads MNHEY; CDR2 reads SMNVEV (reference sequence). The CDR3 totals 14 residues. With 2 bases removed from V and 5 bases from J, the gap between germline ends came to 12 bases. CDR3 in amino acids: CASSLRAEPYGYTF. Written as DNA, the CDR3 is TGTGCCAGCAGTTTAAGGGCAGAACCTTATGGCTACACCTTC.

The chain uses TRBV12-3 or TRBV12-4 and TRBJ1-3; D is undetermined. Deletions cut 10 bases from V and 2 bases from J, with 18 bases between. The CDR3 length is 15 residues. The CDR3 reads CATPLPGATGNTIYF. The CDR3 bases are TGTGCCACACCCCTCCCCGGAGCCACTGGAAACACCATATATTTT.

CDR3 DNA sequence: TGTGCCAGCAACGTGGACAGTGACCTCGGGGAGACCCAGTACTTC. It encodes CASNVDSDLGETQYF. V gene TRBV12-3 or TRBV12-4 combines with J gene TRBJ2-5; a weak D match, TRBD1 (6 bases). The CDR3 is made up of 15 amino acids. With 7 bases removed from V and 5 bases from J, the gap between germline ends came to 20 bases.

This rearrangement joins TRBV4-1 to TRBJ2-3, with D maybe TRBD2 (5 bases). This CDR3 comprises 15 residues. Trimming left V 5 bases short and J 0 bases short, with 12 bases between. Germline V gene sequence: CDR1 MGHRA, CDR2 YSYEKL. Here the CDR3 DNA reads TGCGCCAGCAGCTGGCGGGCGGCCAGCACAGATACGCAGTATTTT. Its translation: CASSWRAASTDTQYF.

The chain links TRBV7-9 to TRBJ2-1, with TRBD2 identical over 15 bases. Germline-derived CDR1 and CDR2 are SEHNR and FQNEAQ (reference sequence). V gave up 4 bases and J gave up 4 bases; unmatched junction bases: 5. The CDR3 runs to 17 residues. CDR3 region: CASSSGTSGRIYNEQFF. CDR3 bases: TGTGCCAGCAGCTCCGGGACTAGCGGGAGGATTTACAATGAGCAGTTCTTC.

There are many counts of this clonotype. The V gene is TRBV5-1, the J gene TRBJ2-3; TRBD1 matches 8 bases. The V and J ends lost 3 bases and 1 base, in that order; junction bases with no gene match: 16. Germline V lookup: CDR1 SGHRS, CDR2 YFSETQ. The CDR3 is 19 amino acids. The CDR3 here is CASSWRGRQGPGGTDTQYF. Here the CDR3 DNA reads TGCGCCAGCAGCTGGAGGGGCCGACAGGGGCCGGGGGGCACAGATACGCAGTATTTT.

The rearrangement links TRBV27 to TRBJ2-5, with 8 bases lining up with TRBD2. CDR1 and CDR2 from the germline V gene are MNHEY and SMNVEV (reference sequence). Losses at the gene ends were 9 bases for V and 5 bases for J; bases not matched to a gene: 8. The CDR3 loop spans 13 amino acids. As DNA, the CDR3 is TGTGCCAGTTCGGGAGGGCCTCTGGAGACCCAGTACTTC. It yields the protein CASSGGPLETQYF.

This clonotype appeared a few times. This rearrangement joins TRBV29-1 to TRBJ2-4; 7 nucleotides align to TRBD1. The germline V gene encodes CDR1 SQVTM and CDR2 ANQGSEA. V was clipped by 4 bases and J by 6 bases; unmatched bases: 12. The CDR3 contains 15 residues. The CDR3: CSVGGTEYYGNIQYF. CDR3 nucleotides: TGCAGCGTTGGAGGGACAGAATATTATGGAAACATTCAGTACTTC. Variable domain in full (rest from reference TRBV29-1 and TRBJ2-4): SAVISQKPSRDICQRGTSLTIQCQVDSQVTMMFWYRQQPGQSLTLIATANQGSEATYESGFVIDKFPISRPNLTFSTLTVSNMSPEDSSIYLCSVGGTEYYGNIQYFGAGTRLSVL.